Listed below are T cell receptor beta chains from one sample, sequenced in a study of T cell responses to AZD1222 COVID-19 vaccine. The protocol was immunoSEQ multiplex PCR, while the TCRdb copy is restricted to in-frame clones and leaves out a portion. The sample includes 100,000 to 150,000 clones, 75% to 90% of them seen just once. Sequences were derived from peripheral blood, sampled on day 0 of AZD1222 vaccination. These receptors were obtained from an adult in good health. Both conserved end residues are part of each CDR3. D genes are given only for firm matches. Clone size appears in some rows only: once, few, many, or a class for an expanded clone.

D gene	V gene	J gene	clone size	CDR3 protein	CDR3 DNA
-	TRBV5-1	TRBJ1-4	few	CASSLGIANEKLFF	TGCGCCAGCAGCTTAGGGATAGCTAATGAAAAACTGTTTTTT
-	TRBV5-5	TRBJ1-2	-	CASSNRDPGVGYTF	TGTGCCAGCAGCAACCGGGACCCCGGAGTGGGCTACACCTTC
-	TRBV18	TRBJ1-1	-	CASSPAGLDTEAFF	TGTGCCAGCTCACCCGCCGGATTGGACACTGAAGCTTTCTTT
TRBD2	TRBV19	TRBJ2-7	-	CASSVYPSGGTNEQYF	TGTGCCAGTAGTGTCTACCCCTCGGGGGGGACCAACGAGCAGTACTTC
-	TRBV6-2/TRBV6-3	TRBJ1-1	-	CASSWEGITEAFF	TGTGCCAGCAGTTGGGAAGGGATAACTGAAGCTTTCTTT
TRBD1	TRBV12-3/TRBV12-4	TRBJ1-2	-	CASSPGQDYGYTF	TGTGCCAGCAGCCCGGGACAGGACTATGGCTACACCTTC
-	TRBV7-2	TRBJ1-6	-	CASSSVTVYNSPLHF	TGTGCCAGCAGCTCAGTGACAGTCTATAATTCACCCCTCCACTTT
-	TRBV7-8	TRBJ1-5	-	CASSLGNGGGNQPQHF	TGTGCCAGCAGCTTAGGGAACGGGGGTGGCAATCAGCCCCAGCATTTT
-	TRBV12-3/TRBV12-4	TRBJ1-4	-	CATATGEKLFF	TGTGCCACCGCCACGGGTGAAAAACTGTTTTTT
-	TRBV19	TRBJ1-2	-	CASSRGILNYGYTF	TGTGCCAGTAGTAGGGGGATTCTTAACTATGGCTACACCTTC
TRBD1	TRBV5-1	TRBJ2-7	-	CASSRGQAGEQYF	TGCGCCAGCAGCCGCGGACAGGCTGGGGAGCAGTACTTC
TRBD1	TRBV5-4	TRBJ2-7	-	CASSFGTGTGLYEQYF	TGTGCCAGCAGCTTCGGCACCGGGACAGGACTCTACGAGCAGTACTTC